These 19 T cell receptor beta chains were sequenced from one sample in a study of T cell responses to AZD1222 COVID-19 vaccine. TCRdb keeps only in-frame clones here, not all; method: immunoSEQ multiplex PCR. The sample records 150,000 to 200,000 clones, 94% being singletons. The sequencing here drew on peripheral blood, taken 28 days after the second AZD1222 dose. The receptors come from an adult who received the AZD1222 COVID-19 vaccine.

In this sample, this clone turned up once. This chain joins TRBV11-2 and TRBJ2-1; D uncertain. This CDR3 comprises 13 residues. V gave up 8 bases and J gave up 7 bases, with 15 bases separating them. The germline V gene has CDR1 SGHAT and CDR2 FQNNGV. In DNA form, the CDR3 reads TGTGCCAGCCGCCCTAGTCCCGTAAATGAGCAGTTCTTC. This sequence encodes CASRPSPVNEQFF.

V gene TRBV5-6 combines with J gene TRBJ2-5; TRBD1 is a possible D gene (7 bases). Trimming took off 4 bases at V and 4 bases at J, with 14 bases between the two ends. This CDR3 is built from 14 residues. Germline CDR1 reads SGHDT; CDR2 reads YYEEEE. Written as DNA, the CDR3 is TGTGCCAGCAGCCCTACCCAGGGGGGAGAGACCCAGTACTTC. Translating gives CASSPTQGGETQYF.

This clone came up a few times. V is TRBV27 and J is TRBJ2-1; D might be TRBD2 (5 bases). V lost 8 bases, J lost 4 bases, and 9 bases lay in between. The CDR3 has 12 residues. Germline V CDR1 and CDR2: MNHEY, SMNVEV (reference sequence). The CDR3 loop reads CASGLDYNEQFF. CDR3 nucleotides: TGTGCCAGCGGACTGGATTACAATGAGCAGTTCTTC.

This chain connects TRBV5-1 to TRBJ1-1; D call uncertain. CDR3 length: 13 residues. Germline lookup yields CDR1 SGHRS and CDR2 YFSETQ. Deletions cut 4 bases from V and 4 bases from J, with 11 bases between. CDR3 sequence (DNA): TGCGCCAGCAGCACAACACCGGGCACTGAAGCTTTCTTT. Its translation is CASSTTPGTEAFF.

V gene TRBV10-3 combines with J gene TRBJ2-7; D remains unclear. V shed 6 bases and J shed 2 bases, with 8 bases lying between them. The germline gives CDR1 ENHRY, CDR2 SYGVKD. The CDR3 is 12 amino acids. CDR3 sequence: CAIRSTAYEQYF. In nucleotides, the CDR3 is TGTGCCATCAGGTCGACTGCCTACGAGCAGTACTTC.

The chain joins TRBV9 to TRBJ1-2, with D uncertain. CDR3 length: 13 residues. The V end was cut by 0 bases, the J end by 3 bases, with 6 bases between. Germline assignment: CDR1 SGDLS and CDR2 YYNGEE. The CDR3 is CASSVGDDYGYTF. The CDR3 DNA is TGTGCCAGCAGCGTAGGGGATGACTATGGCTACACCTTC.

The chain carries TRBV5-6 and TRBJ2-3; a possible D gene is TRBD1 (6 bases). Trimming removed 5 bases from V and 3 bases from J, with 13 bases in between. The V gene's germline CDR1 is SGHDT and CDR2 YYEEEE. The CDR3 loop spans 14 amino acids. CDR3: CASRGRGQTDTQYF. The CDR3 DNA reads as TGTGCCAGCAGAGGCAGGGGCCAGACAGATACGCAGTATTTT.

This rearrangement joins TRBV7-2 to TRBJ1-1; D call uncertain. CDR1 and CDR2 from the germline V gene are SGHTA and FQGNSA. The CDR3 loop spans 13 amino acids. With 4 bases removed from V and 6 bases from J, the gap between germline ends came to 12 bases. This CDR3 is CASSSTVRSEAFF. The DNA of the CDR3 is TGTGCCAGCAGCTCCACGGTACGATCTGAAGCTTTCTTT.

This clone was recorded once. V gene TRBV24-1 combines with J gene TRBJ2-1; D is perhaps TRBD2 (6 bases). With 1 base removed from V and 8 bases from J, the gap between germline ends came to 8 bases. Looked up from germline, CDR1 is KGHDR and CDR2 is SFDVKD. This CDR3 contains 13 residues. The CDR3 nucleotides read TGTGCCACCAGTGATTTAGTAGCGGATGAGCAGTTCTTC. As protein: CATSDLVADEQFF.

This clone was detected only once. CDR3 nucleotide sequence: TGTGCCAGCAGCCAAGATCGACTAGCGGGAGGGGGGGCAGATACGCAGTATTTT. Protein product: CASSQDRLAGGGADTQYF. The chain joins TRBV4-2 to TRBJ2-3; 14 positions match TRBD2. CDR1 is LGHNA, CDR2 YNFKEQ, per germline. The ends lost 0 bases at V and 4 bases at J; junction bases unmatched: 6. This CDR3 has 18 residues.

The rearrangement links TRBV20-1 to TRBJ2-5, with no clear D. Germline values: CDR1 DFQATT, CDR2 SNEGSKA (reference sequence). Trimming took off 5 bases at V and 5 bases at J, with 6 bases between the two ends. This CDR3 contains 10 residues. The CDR3 DNA reads TGCAGTGCTGGGTCGGAGACCCAGTACTTC. Its translation: CSAGSETQYF.

This rearrangement joins TRBV6-5 to TRBJ2-7; D possibly corresponds to TRBD1 (6 bases). This CDR3 has 15 residues. Germline CDR1 reads MNHEY; CDR2 reads SVGAGI. Trimming took off 0 bases at V and 5 bases at J, with 14 bases between the two ends. CDR3 loop: CASSYSLYRVHEQYF. The CDR3 bases are TGTGCCAGCAGTTACTCGCTTTACAGGGTTCACGAGCAGTACTTC.

The gene calls are TRBV25-1 and TRBJ1-2; the D is unclear. Germline loops: CDR1 MGHDK, CDR2 SYGVNS. The V end was cut by 2 bases, the J end by 3 bases, with 13 bases between. The CDR3 loop spans 15 amino acids. CDR3 sequence (DNA): TGTGCCAGCAGTGAAGGGATAAGTGGGGACTATGGCTACACCTTC. This codes for CASSEGISGDYGYTF.

This chain joins TRBV19 and TRBJ2-6; 7 bases fit TRBD1. V shed 3 bases, J shed 4 bases, and the junction held 12 bases outside the gene matches. Germline values: CDR1 LNHDA, CDR2 SQIVND (reference sequence). There are 18 residues in the CDR3. As DNA, the CDR3 is TGTGCCAGTAGTATCTCCGTATCCACAGGGGCCGGGGCCAACGTCCTGACTTTC. As protein: CASSISVSTGAGANVLTF.

This clone came up once. The chain combines TRBV6-5 with TRBJ2-1, with 10 bases matching TRBD2. This CDR3 is 15 amino acids long. The J segment lost 7 bases and the V segment lost 5 bases, leaving 8 bases of the junction unmatched. The germline CDR1 and CDR2 sequences are MNHEY and SVGAGI. CDR3 protein: CASSTLAGVGNEQFF. The CDR3 DNA is TGTGCCAGCAGTACCCTAGCGGGAGTGGGGAATGAGCAGTTCTTC.

J is TRBJ2-5 and V is TRBV6-1; either TRBD1 or TRBD2 may supply D (5 bases each). Trimming took off 1 base at V and 5 bases at J, with 14 bases between the two ends. The germline gives CDR1 MNHNS, CDR2 SASEGT. CDR3 length equals 15 residues. CDR3 DNA sequence: TGTGCCAGCAGTGAAGTCGAACAGTGGGGGGAGACCCAGTACTTC. Its protein is CASSEVEQWGETQYF.

V usage is TRBV18 and J usage is TRBJ2-5; unclear D gene. Germline lookup yields CDR1 KGHSH and CDR2 LQKENI. Trimming pared 5 bases from V and 2 bases from J, leaving 21 bases between. The CDR3 covers 17 residues. CDR3 sequence reads: CASSGVWQKHVQETQYF. The CDR3 DNA sequence: TGTGCCAGCTCAGGAGTTTGGCAGAAACACGTTCAAGAGACCCAGTACTTC.

This clone was observed once. This chain uses TRBV6-6 with TRBJ1-3; D is unclear. The CDR3 is 14 amino acids. Germline assignment: CDR1 MNHNY and CDR2 SVGAGI (reference sequence). Trimming removed 9 bases at V and 4 bases at J, with 16 bases between. The CDR3 is CASSSAFLGNTIYF. DNA for the CDR3: TGTGCCAGTAGCTCAGCCTTCTTGGGAAACACCATATATTTT.

This sequence joins TRBV7-6 and TRBJ2-5, with D tentatively TRBD2 (5 bases). Germline-derived CDR1 and CDR2 are SGHVS and FNYEAQ. With 5 bases removed from V and 3 bases from J, the gap between germline ends came to 16 bases. This CDR3 region has 15 residues. CDR3 coding DNA: TGTGCCAGCAGCCCCAATTTAGCGAGCAAAGAGACCCAGTACTTC. Protein product: CASSPNLASKETQYF.